These 7 T cell receptor beta chains came from one sample sequenced in a study of blood T cells in healthy people across ages. A second PCR, run for roughly 7 to 11 cycles, used a sample-barcoded 5' primer plus a J-beta primer mix. Using its own MiXCR run on the 5' RACE reads, TCRdb lists one record per CDR3 protein. Of approximately 800,000 distinct CDR3 sequences listed, around 25% are singletons. These data were also reused for a study on T cells of mothers and their children.

Sequencing was done on a sample of blood. These receptors came from a boy younger than 18 in good health.

This chain joins TRBV3-1 and TRBJ2-2; D may be TRBD1 (5 bases). Trimming shortened V by 1 base and J by 12 bases, and 12 bases separated the two germline ends. The CDR3 has 13 amino acids. In germline, CDR1 is LGHDT, CDR2 YNNKEL (reference sequence). The CDR3 is CASSQVQGVQLFF. The CDR3 coding sequence is TGTGCCAGCAGCCAAGTCCAGGGTGTGCAGCTGTTTTTT. Full variable domain (rest looked up from reference TRBV3-1 and TRBJ2-2): DTAVSQTPKYLVTQMGNDKSIKCEQNLGHDTMYWYKQDSKKFLKIMFSYNNKELIINETVPNRFSPKSPDKAHLNLHINSLELGDSAVYFCASSQVQGVQLFFGEGSRLTVL.

CDR3 nucleotide sequence: TGTGCCAGCAGCTTACTAGCGGACGAGCAGTACTTC. This codes for CASSLLADEQYF. The chain joins TRBV13 to TRBJ2-7; 7 nucleotides line up with TRBD2. CDR3 length: 12 amino acids. The germline gives CDR1 PRHDT, CDR2 FYEKMQ (reference sequence). The V and J ends lost 2 bases and 5 bases, in that order; junction bases with no gene match: 0.

This clonotype has just a few counts. The V call is TRBV3-1, the J call TRBJ1-4; D possibly corresponds to TRBD1 (6 bases). This CDR3 has 15 amino acids. V was pared by 4 bases and J by 10 bases, with 19 bases between. Germline assignment: CDR1 LGHDT and CDR2 YNNKEL (reference sequence). The CDR3 DNA is TGTGCCAGCAGCCGCTCGGACAGCACCCCGGGAAAACTGTTTTTT. Translation gives CASSRSDSTPGKLFF.

CDR3 coding DNA: TGTGCCAGCAGCTTTTCGCGAGAAGCTTTCTTT. Amino acids: CASSFSREAFF. The chain combines TRBV11-1 with TRBJ1-1, with D unresolved. Trimming left V 3 bases short and J 8 bases short, with 7 bases between. The CDR3 is 11 residues long. Germline lookup yields CDR1 SGHAT and CDR2 FQDESV (reference sequence).

The chain links TRBV24-1 to TRBJ2-5; D gene uncertain. The germline gives CDR1 KGHDR, CDR2 SFDVKD. CDR3 length: 14 residues. V lost 3 bases and J lost 5, with 12 bases in between. In DNA, the CDR3 is TGTGCCACCAGTGATCCGGCCCTGCGGGAGACCCAGTACTTC. Residues: CATSDPALRETQYF.

The table lists this clonotype with a few counts. V is TRBV6-2 or TRBV6-3 and J is TRBJ2-1; TRBD2 might be the D (6 bases). V gave up 0 bases and J gave up 4 bases, with 13 bases separating them. Germline CDR1 is MNHEY and CDR2 is SVGEGT. The CDR3 contains 16 residues. The DNA of the CDR3 is TGTGCCAGCAGTTACTCGGGACTTTACCCTTACAATGAGCAGTTCTTC. It encodes CASSYSGLYPYNEQFF.

V usage is TRBV7-3 and J usage is TRBJ2-3, with TRBD2 identical over 7 bases. The CDR3 spans 15 residues. Germline V CDR1 and CDR2: SGHTA, FQGTGA. The V and J ends lost 2 bases and 5 bases, in that order; junction bases with no gene match: 7. The CDR3 region is CASSLEASGRDTQYF. Here the CDR3 DNA reads TGTGCCAGCAGCTTAGAAGCTAGCGGAAGAGATACGCAGTATTTT.